These 21 T cell receptor beta chains originate from one sample sequenced in a study of blood T cell repertoires in COVID-19. Some clones are missing from TCRdb's copy, which holds only in-frame ones; the method was immunoSEQ multiplex PCR. This sample has hundreds of thousands of clones, with more than 80% found just once. The sample was PBMCs or T cells enriched from blood (not recorded which). These receptors were collected from a man aged 25 to 40 who had recovered from COVID-19.

J is TRBJ2-7 and V is TRBV7-9; D perhaps matches TRBD1 (6 bases). This CDR3 contains 14 residues. Trimming took 0 bases from V and 2 from J, leaving 8 bases between them. CDR1 and CDR2 from the germline V gene are SEHNR and FQNEAQ (reference sequence). In nucleotides, the CDR3 is TGTGCCAGCAGCTTAGCCCAGGGGACCTACGAGCAGTACTTC. It yields the protein CASSLAQGTYEQYF.

This sequence joins TRBV12-5 and TRBJ1-5; 7 positions match TRBD1. Germline loops: CDR1 LGHNT, CDR2 FRNRAP. Trimming cost V 4 bases and J 3 bases; bases outside gene matches: 3. The length of the CDR3 is 14 residues. The CDR3 here is CASGWGQSNQPQHF. CDR3 sequence (DNA): TGTGCTAGTGGTTGGGGACAGTCCAATCAGCCCCAGCATTTT.

The chain joins TRBV6-5 to TRBJ1-2, with D hard to call. The CDR3 has 15 amino acids. Germline V gene sequence: CDR1 MNHEY, CDR2 SVGAGI. V lost 10 bases and J 2 bases, leaving 20 bases between the germline ends. In DNA, the CDR3 is TGTGCCACTAGGGAGTGGGTTTGGCTGAACTATGGCTACACCTTC. Translated, it gives CATREWVWLNYGYTF.

This sequence joins TRBV7-8 and TRBJ1-2; tentatively, D is TRBD1 (6 bases). The germline V and J ends were trimmed by 5 bases and 4 bases, with 14 bases remaining between them. This CDR3 has 14 amino acids. Germline V CDR1 and CDR2: SGHVS, FQNEAQ. CDR3: CASSHSQGTYGYTF. The CDR3 DNA follows: TGTGCCAGCAGCCACTCCCAGGGGACCTATGGCTACACCTTC.

This sequence joins TRBV2 and TRBJ2-2; 7 bases agree with TRBD1. In germline, CDR1 is SNHLY, CDR2 FYNNEI. The V gene end was trimmed by 6 bases and the J gene end by 1 base; junction bases not matched to a gene: 5. The CDR3 sequence is 15 residues long. This chain's CDR3 is CASRLGTVNTGELFF. CDR3 bases: TGTGCCAGCAGGCTAGGGACAGTGAACACCGGGGAGCTGTTTTTT.

V is TRBV14 and J is TRBJ1-2; D is perhaps TRBD1 (6 bases). Germline CDR1 is SGHDN and CDR2 is FVKESK. With 0 bases removed from V and 2 bases from J, the gap between germline ends came to 10 bases. The CDR3 has 15 residues. This chain's CDR3 is CASSQDYTGNYGYTF. DNA for the CDR3: TGTGCCAGCAGCCAAGATTACACAGGGAACTATGGCTACACCTTC. Full variable domain (missing parts from reference TRBV14 and TRBJ1-2): EAGVTQFPSHSVIEKGQTVTLRCDPISGHDNLYWYRRVMGKEIKFLLHFVKESKQDESGMPNNRFLAERTGGTYSTLKVQPAELEDSGVYFCASSQDYTGNYGYTFGSGTRLTVV.

The chain couples TRBV6-5 to TRBJ1-6, with 7 bases aligning to TRBD1. In germline, CDR1 is MNHEY, CDR2 SVGAGI. CDR3 length: 13 amino acids. The junction had 4 bases not matched to a gene; V was cut back by 5 bases and J by 9 bases. The CDR3 is CASSQTGISPLHF. The CDR3 nucleotides are TGTGCCAGCAGTCAGACAGGGATTTCACCCCTCCACTTT.

Worth noting for this clone: The sample carries other DNA sequences with the same CDR3. This chain uses TRBV24-1 with TRBJ2-7; 13 bases are a match to TRBD2. This CDR3 is 16 amino acids long. Trimming took 2 bases from V and 3 from J; bases not matched to a gene: 3. Germline assignment: CDR1 KGHDR and CDR2 SFDVKD. The CDR3 sequence: CATSDSRTSGSYEQYF. In DNA form, the CDR3 reads TGTGCCACCAGTGATTCTAGGACTAGCGGGAGCTACGAGCAGTACTTC.

V and J are TRBV28 and TRBJ1-1; weak D call: TRBD1 (6 bases). The CDR3 extends over 15 amino acids. CDR1 and CDR2 from the germline V gene are MDHEN and SYDVKM. Deletions cut 6 bases from V and 6 bases from J, with 20 bases between. The CDR3 coding sequence is TGTGCCAGCAGCACGCCGGCAACAGGGTTCGCTGAAGCTTTCTTT. Amino acid sequence: CASSTPATGFAEAFF.

The chain combines TRBV5-4 with TRBJ2-5, with a weak D call TRBD2 (6 bases). V was cut by 4 bases and J by 5 bases, with 12 bases left in between. This CDR3 is 13 amino acids long. The germline V gene encodes CDR1 SGHNT and CDR2 YYREEE (reference sequence). The chain's CDR3 is CASSRDSGETQYF. CDR3 sequence (DNA): TGTGCCAGCAGCCGGGACTCAGGGGAGACCCAGTACTTC.

The chain carries TRBV29-1 and TRBJ2-7, with 9 bases matching TRBD2. The CDR3 totals 16 residues. The V and J ends lost 1 base and 0 bases, in that order; junction bases with no gene match: 7. Per germline, CDR1 SQVTM and CDR2 ANQGSEA. Here the CDR3 reads CSVEGSTSGSSYEQYF. CDR3 nucleotides: TGCAGCGTTGAAGGATCGACTAGCGGTAGCTCCTACGAGCAGTACTTC.

This clone is a singleton in its sample. V gene TRBV29-1 combines with J gene TRBJ2-5, with a possible D match to TRBD2 (5 bases). The CDR3 runs to 14 residues. Looked up from germline, CDR1 is SQVTM and CDR2 is ANQGSEA. Deletions cut 3 bases from V and 5 bases from J, with 16 bases between. The CDR3 coding sequence is TGCAGCGTTGATCTAGGACTTACCCAGGAGACCCAGTACTTC. Amino acids: CSVDLGLTQETQYF.

This clone was detected only a few times. The chain carries TRBV11-2 and TRBJ2-1; 10 positions agree with TRBD2. V lost 5 bases and J lost 1; bases outside the gene matches: 8. This CDR3 region has 17 residues. Germline CDR1 is SGHAT and CDR2 is FQNNGV. CDR3 region: CASSPDLLAGSYNEQFF. As DNA, the CDR3 is TGTGCCAGCAGCCCGGACTTACTAGCGGGATCCTACAATGAGCAGTTCTTC. Looking up the rest from reference TRBV11-2 and TRBJ2-1 gives the full variable domain: EAGVAQSPRYKIIEKRQSVAFWCNPISGHATLYWYQQILGQGPKLLIQFQNNGVVDDSQLPKDRFSAERLKGVDSTLKIQPAKLEDSAVYLCASSPDLLAGSYNEQFFGPGTRLTVL.

The chain joins TRBV28 to TRBJ2-2, with 10 bases matching TRBD2. From germline, CDR1 is MDHEN and CDR2 SYDVKM. V lost 6 bases and J lost 1; bases outside the gene matches: 2. The CDR3 totals 15 residues. The CDR3 bases are TGTGCCAGCAGAGCGGGAGGGTTGAACACCGGGGAGCTGTTTTTT. This codes for CASRAGGLNTGELFF.

The chain joins TRBV19 to TRBJ1-1; 8 nucleotides align to TRBD1. The CDR3 is 16 amino acids. Germline assignment: CDR1 LNHDA and CDR2 SQIVND (reference sequence). Losses at the gene ends were 4 bases for V and 5 bases for J; bases not matched to a gene: 12. This CDR3 is CASSTRTTGAGTEAFF. CDR3 DNA: TGTGCCAGTAGTACCCGGACGACAGGGGCAGGGACTGAAGCTTTCTTT. The full variable domain, its missing parts supplied by reference TRBV19 and TRBJ1-1, is DGGITQSPKYLFRKEGQNVTLSCEQNLNHDAMYWYRQDPGQGLRLIYYSQIVNDFQKGDIAEGYSVSREKKESFPLTVTSAQKNPTAFYLCASSTRTTGAGTEAFFGQGTRLTVV.

The rearrangement links TRBV28 to TRBJ2-7, with a tentative D call TRBD2 (5 bases). The CDR3 length is 13 residues. CDR1 is MDHEN, CDR2 SYDVKM, per germline. V lost 4 bases and J lost 0, with 7 bases in between. The CDR3 bases are TGTGCCAGCAGTTCGGGATCCTCCTACGAGCAGTACTTC. It yields the protein CASSSGSSYEQYF.

DNA of the CDR3: TGTGCCAGCTCAGAAGCCTCTGGGGCCAACGTCCTGACTTTC. Residues: CASSEASGANVLTF. The rearrangement links TRBV18 to TRBJ2-6; D call uncertain. The CDR3 spans 14 residues. From germline, CDR1 is KGHSH and CDR2 LQKENI. With 5 bases removed from V and 0 bases from J, the gap between germline ends came to 5 bases.

The sample holds one count of this clone. In nucleotides, the CDR3 is TGTGCCAGCAGTCTGGACAGGTCCGATAATTCACCCCTCCACTTT. Encoded protein: CASSLDRSDNSPLHF. The chain recombines TRBV2 with TRBJ1-6; 7 nucleotides match TRBD1. This CDR3 contains 15 residues. With V trimmed by 5 bases and J by 5 bases, 6 bases remained unmatched. Germline V gives CDR1 SNHLY, CDR2 FYNNEI.

V usage is TRBV5-1 and J usage is TRBJ1-1; 8 bases match TRBD1. Germline-derived CDR1 and CDR2 are SGHRS and YFSETQ. V shed 2 bases, J shed 10 bases, and the junction held 10 bases outside the gene matches. This CDR3 has 14 residues. CDR3 DNA sequence: TGCGCCAGCAGCTTAAGTCAGGGGGCGGGGAGAGCTTTCTTT. This codes for CASSLSQGAGRAFF.

This clone showed up just a few times. This rearrangement joins TRBV7-8 to TRBJ1-3; D ambiguous. V shed 5 bases and J shed 2 bases, with 7 bases lying between them. CDR3 length: 13 amino acids. Per the germline V gene, CDR1 is SGHVS and CDR2 is FQNEAQ. The CDR3 DNA is TGTGCCAGCAGCCCTACTACTGGAAACACCATATATTTT. This translates into CASSPTTGNTIYF.

The chain employs TRBV10-3 and TRBJ1-5; D might be TRBD1 (6 bases). V lost 6 bases and J lost 5, with 11 bases in between. This CDR3 comprises 13 residues. Germline CDR1 reads ENHRY; CDR2 reads SYGVKD. CDR3 residues: CAIRQGWDQPQHF. The CDR3 nucleotides are TGTGCCATCAGACAGGGTTGGGATCAGCCCCAGCATTTT.